These 8 T cell receptor beta chains were all obtained from the same sample, sequenced in a study of early T cells in non-severe SARS-CoV-2 infection. TCRdb processed the 5' RACE reads anew with MiXCR; each CDR3 protein has one entry. This sample carries 83,000 or so distinct CDR3 sequences, more than 9% of them seen once, and the ten largest clones take 8% to 10%. Sequencing was performed on whole blood, taken at baseline. These receptor sequences come from an adult who was a healthcare worker with PCR-confirmed SARS-CoV-2 infection or an uninfected control (not recorded which).

This clonotype was counted between two and nine times. The chain combines TRBV19 with TRBJ1-2; 7 nucleotides line up with TRBD1. The CDR3 length is 15 residues. V trimming: 4 bases; J trimming: 4 bases; junction bases outside the gene matches: 9. Looked up from germline, CDR1 is LNHDA and CDR2 is SQIVND (reference sequence). The CDR3 sequence: CASSNAAGTAYGYTF. CDR3 bases: TGTGCCAGTAGTAACGCCGCCGGGACAGCCTATGGCTACACCTTC.

This clonotype has only a few counts. The chain has TRBV19 and TRBJ2-4; 15 nucleotides align to TRBD2. The CDR3 spans 14 residues. V lost 7 bases to trimming and J lost 9 bases; unmatched junction nucleotides: 4. Germline CDR1 LNHDA, CDR2 SQIVND (reference sequence). The CDR3, as DNA: TGTGCCAGTAAGGGACTAGCGGGAGGTAGCATTCAGTACTTC. Amino acids: CASKGLAGGSIQYF.

This chain connects TRBV27 to TRBJ1-2; no firm D call. Per germline, CDR1 MNHEY and CDR2 SMNVEV (reference sequence). Trimming took off 11 bases at V and 4 bases at J, with 17 bases between the two ends. CDR3 length equals 13 residues. CDR3 sequence: CACGPSSLYGYTF. CDR3 coding DNA: TGTGCCTGTGGGCCATCCTCCCTCTATGGCTACACCTTC.

This chain joins TRBV27 and TRBJ2-1; D is possibly TRBD2 (6 bases). Germline V gene sequence: CDR1 MNHEY, CDR2 SMNVEV (reference sequence). Trimming left V 5 bases short and J 2 bases short, with 13 bases between. The CDR3 contains 15 residues. Written as DNA, the CDR3 is TGTGCCAGCAGTACTATAGCGGTAACCTACAATGAGCAGTTCTTC. Protein product: CASSTIAVTYNEQFF.

This clonotype was seen many times. The chain recombines TRBV5-1 with TRBJ1-1, with 8 bases that match TRBD1. There are 14 residues in the CDR3. Germline-derived CDR1 and CDR2 are SGHRS and YFSETQ. V gave up 1 base and J gave up 3 bases; unmatched junction bases: 2. CDR3 region: CASSLQGADTEAFF. The CDR3 DNA sequence: TGCGCCAGCAGCTTGCAGGGGGCGGACACTGAAGCTTTCTTT.

CDR3 loop: CASSQGVGRGEQYF. CDR3 coding DNA: TGTGCCAGCAGCCAAGGAGTCGGGAGGGGCGAGCAGTACTTC. This chain joins TRBV3-1 and TRBJ2-7; 8 bases are shared with TRBD2. The CDR3 length is 14 residues. The germline V gene encodes CDR1 LGHDT and CDR2 YNNKEL (reference sequence). J gave up 6 bases and V 1 base, and 5 bases lay outside the gene matches.

This clonotype was picked up many times. The chain uses TRBV20-1 and TRBJ2-7; D is undetermined. Between the trimmed V and J ends, which lost 6 bases and 7 bases, there was a span of 10 bases. CDR1 is DFQATT and CDR2 is SNEGSKA in the germline V gene (reference sequence). CDR3 length: 10 residues. The CDR3 DNA reads as TGCAGTGCCCTTACACGGGAGCAGTACTTC. Translation gives CSALTREQYF.

In its sample, this clonotype was seen many times. V and J are TRBV2 and TRBJ2-7; D gene uncertain. This CDR3 has 14 amino acids. Germline V CDR1 and CDR2: SNHLY, FYNNEI. V lost 6 bases to trimming and J lost 4 bases, with 16 bases between them. CDR3 amino acids: CASRIPGRRYEQYF. The CDR3 DNA sequence: TGTGCCAGCAGAATCCCCGGGCGCCGATACGAGCAGTACTTC.